This T cell receptor beta chain was captured by sequencing in a study of CXCR3-negative and CXCR3-positive naive CD8 T cells. Overall study: The dataset comprises around 130 million TRB reads in total, with about 1.5 +/- 0.3 million reads per library.

The TRB libraries of cDNA were built by UMI-labeled 5' RACE. TCRdb re-analyzed the 5' RACE reads; it lists each CDR3 protein once, without DNA. This sample contains roughly 80,000 distinct CDR3 sequences. Study results and limitations: Much lower diversity was found in memory CD8+ cells, while both naive subsets had comparably high diversity. CXCR3 expression dropped partially after cryopreservation, and most assays relied on fresh PBMCs. Naive cells with CXCR3 showed TRB CDR3s that were more hydrophobic than those in CXCR3-negative naive cells. With respect to TRBV-TRBJ usage, naive CXCR3-negative and CXCR3-positive cells were similar; memory differed.

Concerning this clonotype itself: No antigen is known for it.

CDR3 length equals 15 residues. Germline V lookup: CDR1 SGDLS, CDR2 YYNGEE. Sequencing used naive CXCR3+ CD8+ T cells from blood. This sample's subset: CD45RO-CCR7+CD27+CD95- naive CD8+ T cells expressing CXCR3 (TNR3+). The chain employs TRBV9 and TRBJ2-7; TCRdb returns TRBD1, unconfirmable since there is no DNA. The receptor was isolated from a human donor in good health. Some clones in this sample may be carry-over from other donors' samples. The CDR3: CASSVGVGTDYEQYF.